Given below is one T cell receptor beta chain in context. Its specificity is unknown. How the authors handled the data: Sequence data from immunoSEQ were junction-only and lacked quality scores; consequently, filtering differed. Clones were read by immunoSEQ multiplex PCR, and TCRdb kept only the in-frame ones, dropping some. V and J calls and clone size are those listed in that table; D and trimming were worked out from the DNA. The repertoire includes around 1,100,000 clones, 70% to 85% of them detected once, and 0.89% sits in the top ten. This specimen belongs to a study of shared clonotypes between healthy human individuals. Study-level results: Sequencing depth was expected to influence donor clonotype sharing. Limited genetic and exposure-history diversity came from having few donors. Only blood underwent sampling, and tissue repertoires likely differ.

Sequenced material: memory CD4+ T cells from PBMCs. Subset denoted: CD45RA-negative fraction. The source of this sequence is a man in his late teens or twenties in good health. Some clones in this sample may be carry-over from other donors' samples.

CDR3 nucleotide sequence: TGTGCCAGCAGTCCCCCCCCGTTATACGAGCAGTACTTC. Translated, it gives CASSPPPLYEQYF. This chain uses TRBV28 with TRBJ2-7; D is ambiguous. Germline V gene data show CDR1 as MDHEN and CDR2 as SYDVKM. Trimming took 5 bases from V and 4 from J, leaving 12 bases between them. The CDR3 has 13 amino acids.